This TCR beta chain was retrieved from a study of memory CD4+ T cells and cytomegalovirus serostatus. At the level of the study: Healthy Belgian adult donors included about nine CMV-positive and 24 CMV-negative people.

Profiled with immunoSEQ multiplex PCR; TCRdb holds only in-frame clones, not every one. The data show tens of thousands of clones, approximately 76% seen once. The sort gate was single viable CD3+CD4+CD8-CD45RO+ cells for memory CD4+ T cells. Donors' CMV status reflects serum IgG against pp150, pp28, p38, p52. Germline V lookup: CDR1 SGHRS, CDR2 YFSETQ. The germline V and J ends were trimmed by 4 bases and 9 bases, with 23 bases remaining between them. The CDR3 runs 16 residues. The sample taken for sequencing was memory CD4+ T cells from blood. This chain joins TRBV5-1 and TRBJ2-1; possibly TRBD1 for D (5 bases). The source of this sequence is an adult in good health and CMV-seronegative. Some clones in this sample may be carry-over from other donors' samples. The CDR3 sequence is CASSVIWSLGTGEQFF. CDR3 DNA sequence: TGCGCCAGCAGCGTAATTTGGAGTCTCGGTACAGGTGAGCAGTTCTTC.